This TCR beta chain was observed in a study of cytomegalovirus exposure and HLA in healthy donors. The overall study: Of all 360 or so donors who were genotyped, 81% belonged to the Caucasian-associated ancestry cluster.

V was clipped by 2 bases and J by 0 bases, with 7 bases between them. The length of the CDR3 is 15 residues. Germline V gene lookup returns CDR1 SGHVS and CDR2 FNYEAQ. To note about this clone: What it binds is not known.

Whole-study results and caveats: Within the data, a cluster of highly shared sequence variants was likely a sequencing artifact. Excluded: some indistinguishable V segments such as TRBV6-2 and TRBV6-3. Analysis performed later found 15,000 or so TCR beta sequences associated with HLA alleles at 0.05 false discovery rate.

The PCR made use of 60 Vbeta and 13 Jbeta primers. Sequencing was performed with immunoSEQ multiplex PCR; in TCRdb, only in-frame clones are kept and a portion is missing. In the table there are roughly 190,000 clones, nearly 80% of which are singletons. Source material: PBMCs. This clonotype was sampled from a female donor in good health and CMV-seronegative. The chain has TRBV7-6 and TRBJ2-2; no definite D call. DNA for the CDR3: TGTGCCAGCAGCTTAAAGCATGCGAACACCGGGGAGCTGTTTTTT. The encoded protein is CASSLKHANTGELFF.